This is a list of T cell receptor beta chains from one sample in a study of CD8 T cells in ankylosing spondylitis. MiXCR was run by TCRdb on the 5' RACE reads, yielding one entry per CDR3 protein. The sample has roughly 150,000 distinct CDR3 sequences, about a third seen once; the top ten hold 4.5% to 6%. Sequencing was performed on synovial fluid, either unsorted or a sorted T cell fraction (not recorded which). The receptors were gathered from a male donor with ankylosing spondylitis. Both conserved end residues are part of each CDR3. The order of the fields is D gene, clone size, V gene, J gene, CDR3 protein, CDR3 DNA. The D gene is left open where the match is weak. Part of the rows lack a size; the others show once, few, many or a class for expanded clones.

NA	many	TRBV27	TRBJ1-1	CASRALTGYEAFF	TGTGCCAGCAGGGCACTCACAGGGTATGAAGCTTTCTTT
NA	NA	TRBV27	TRBJ2-7	CASSSWAGGSWEQYF	TGTGCCAGCAGTTCGTGGGCAGGGGGGTCGTGGGAGCAGTACTTC
NA	few	TRBV29-1	TRBJ2-3	CSVVPGVADTQYF	TGCAGCGTTGTGCCCGGGGTGGCAGATACGCAGTATTTT
NA	NA	TRBV4-2	TRBJ2-2	CASSQVVTGERNTGELFF	TGTGCCAGCAGCCAAGTCGTGACGGGGGAGAGGAACACCGGGGAGCTGTTTTTT
NA	many	TRBV5-1	TRBJ2-5	CASSFQTDQETQYF	TGCGCCAGCAGCTTTCAGACAGACCAAGAGACCCAGTACTTC
TRBD2	many	TRBV10-3	TRBJ2-4	CAISEWLAGAGNIQYF	TGTGCCATCAGTGAGTGGCTAGCGGGAGCGGGGAACATTCAGTACTTC
TRBD1	NA	TRBV7-9	TRBJ2-1	CASSSGQGVVGYNEQFF	TGTGCCAGCAGCTCCGGACAGGGGGTCGTTGGGTACAATGAGCAGTTCTTC
TRBD1	many	TRBV12-3/TRBV12-4	TRBJ2-5	CASSTRQGKGETQYF	TGTGCCAGCAGTACCAGACAGGGTAAAGGGGAGACCCAGTACTTC
TRBD1	NA	TRBV27	TRBJ1-1	CASSTRDRRIPNTEAFF	TGTGCCAGCAGTACGCGGGACAGGCGGATTCCGAACACTGAAGCTTTCTTT
NA	NA	TRBV12-3/TRBV12-4	TRBJ2-2	CASSSHDTHTGELFF	TGTGCCAGCAGTTCTCATGACACCCACACCGGGGAGCTGTTTTTT
NA	NA	TRBV5-1	TRBJ2-7	CASSPGDGVGEQYF	TGCGCCAGCAGCCCAGGGGACGGCGTCGGCGAGCAGTACTTC
NA	few	TRBV20-1	TRBJ1-2	CSARDVWGAGKGTF	TGCAGTGCTAGAGACGTGTGGGGAGCAGGGAAGGGCACCTTC
TRBD1	few	TRBV28	TRBJ1-1	CASSSGTGLRTEAFF	TGTGCCAGCAGCTCCGGGACAGGGCTTCGCACTGAAGCTTTCTTT
TRBD2	few	TRBV5-1	TRBJ2-1	CASSLLAGGGNEQFF	TGCGCCAGCAGCTTGCTGGCGGGGGGTGGGAATGAGCAGTTCTTC
NA	few	TRBV20-1	TRBJ2-3	CSASPSGTPYSAQYF	TGCAGTGCCAGCCCTTCCGGGACTCCCTATAGTGCGCAGTATTTT
TRBD1	few	TRBV5-1	TRBJ2-7	CASSQGAVPTYEQYF	TGCGCCAGCAGCCAGGGGGCCGTTCCAACCTACGAGCAGTACTTC
TRBD2	few	TRBV12-3/TRBV12-4	TRBJ2-7	CASSFGASGTYEQYF	TGTGCCAGCAGTTTCGGGGCTAGCGGGACCTACGAGCAGTACTTC
NA	once	TRBV5-1	TRBJ1-2	CASSLGHRAIGYGYTF	TGCGCCAGCAGCTTGGGTCACAGGGCCATTGGCTATGGCTACACCTTC
NA	NA	TRBV12-3/TRBV12-4	TRBJ1-2	CASRRFGYTF	TGTGCCAGCCGGAGGTTTGGCTACACCTTC
TRBD1	few	TRBV7-2	TRBJ2-7	CASSLRVPGTGLNEQYF	TGTGCCAGCAGCTTAAGGGTTCCTGGGACAGGTCTCAACGAGCAGTACTTC
NA	NA	TRBV7-7	TRBJ2-5	CASSPRLGGETQYF	TGTGCTAGCAGCCCCCGGCTCGGGGGAGAGACCCAGTACTTC
NA	NA	TRBV24-1	TRBJ1-1	CATRDGGTEAFF	TGTGCCACCAGGGACGGAGGCACTGAAGCTTTCTTT
NA	NA	TRBV19	TRBJ1-2	CASSTPSGTDYGYTF	TGTGCCAGTAGTACCCCCTCCGGGACGGACTATGGCTACACCTTC
NA	NA	TRBV4-2	TRBJ1-2	CASSQGSGIANYGYTF	TGTGCCAGCAGCCAAGGGTCAGGGATAGCTAACTATGGCTACACCTTC
TRBD1	few	TRBV5-1	TRBJ1-2	CASSSGQGLANYGYTF	TGCGCCAGCAGCTCGGGACAGGGCCTAGCTAACTATGGCTACACCTTC
NA	NA	TRBV18	TRBJ1-4	CASSPRRTTNEKLFF	TGTGCCAGCTCACCACGCAGGACAACTAATGAAAAACTGTTTTTT
TRBD1	NA	TRBV29-1	TRBJ2-3	CSAATGTTDTQYF	TGCAGCGCCGCGACAGGGACCACAGATACGCAGTATTTT
NA	NA	TRBV20-1	TRBJ2-7	CSARDSGSSSYEQYF	TGCAGTGCTAGAGATTCGGGGTCCAGCTCCTACGAGCAGTACTTC
TRBD1	NA	TRBV28	TRBJ1-6	CASSLLSGTGRPNSPLHF	TGTGCCAGCAGTTTACTGTCGGGGACAGGGAGACCTAATTCACCCCTCCACTTT
NA	few	TRBV7-3	TRBJ1-6	CASSSGTNNSPLHF	TGTGCCAGCAGCTCCGGGACCAATAATTCACCCCTCCACTTT
NA	few	TRBV10-3	TRBJ2-7	CAISETGSYEQYF	TGTGCCATCAGTGAGACAGGGTCCTACGAGCAGTACTTC
TRBD1	few	TRBV9	TRBJ2-1	CASSVEGTASYNEQFF	TGTGCCAGCAGCGTAGAAGGGACAGCGTCTTACAATGAGCAGTTCTTC
NA	few	TRBV5-1	TRBJ1-2	CASSLVRQYGYTF	TGCGCCAGCAGCTTGGTGAGGCAGTATGGCTACACCTTC
TRBD2	many	TRBV5-1	TRBJ2-3	CASSMPGTSGSGTDTQYF	TGCGCCAGCAGTATGCCTGGGACTAGCGGGAGTGGAACAGATACGCAGTATTTT
NA	once	TRBV28	TRBJ2-1	CASTPGEGRGLNEQFF	TGTGCCAGCACCCCCGGGGAGGGAAGGGGGCTCAATGAGCAGTTCTTC
TRBD1	NA	TRBV6-6	TRBJ1-1	CASSPTQGAKAFF	TGTGCCAGCAGTCCAACACAGGGGGCGAAAGCTTTCTTT
NA	few	TRBV12-3/TRBV12-4	TRBJ2-1	CASSGLYIVPFF	TGTGCCAGCAGTGGACTGTACATCGTGCCGTTCTTC
NA	NA	TRBV27	TRBJ1-1	CASIPGARGTEAFF	TGTGCCAGCATTCCGGGGGCGCGAGGCACTGAAGCTTTCTTT
NA	NA	TRBV3-1	TRBJ2-5	CASSPSLGVVAQETQYF	TGTGCCAGCAGCCCCTCGTTAGGGGTAGTGGCACAAGAGACCCAGTACTTC
TRBD1	many	TRBV12-3/TRBV12-4	TRBJ2-5	CASSSGQGRETQYF	TGTGCCAGCAGTTCCGGACAGGGGCGGGAGACCCAGTACTTC
NA	NA	TRBV5-1	TRBJ2-7	CASSSTGTVAYEQYF	TGCGCCAGCAGCTCGACCGGGACTGTCGCCTACGAGCAGTACTTC
TRBD1	few	TRBV7-9	TRBJ2-3	CASGPPGQGASDTQYF	TGTGCCAGCGGGCCTCCGGGACAGGGGGCATCAGATACGCAGTATTTT
NA	few	TRBV12-3/TRBV12-4	TRBJ1-2	CASSYLAAGEGYTF	TGTGCCAGCAGTTATCTGGCGGCGGGAGAAGGCTACACCTTC
TRBD2	many	TRBV7-3	TRBJ2-3	CASSPSGLAGSNTQYF	TGTGCCAGCAGCCCCTCGGGACTAGCGGGATCAAATACGCAGTATTTT
TRBD1	few	TRBV12-3/TRBV12-4	TRBJ2-1	CASSKDRGLLNEQFF	TGTGCCAGCAGCAAGGACAGGGGCCTCTTGAATGAGCAGTTCTTC
TRBD2	NA	TRBV2	TRBJ2-1	CASSEFVGSGRPYNEQFF	TGTGCCAGCAGTGAATTCGTTGGAAGCGGGAGGCCTTACAATGAGCAGTTCTTC
NA	few	TRBV20-1	TRBJ1-2	CSASKGGGNYGYTF	TGCAGTGCTAGTAAGGGGGGCGGGAACTATGGCTACACCTTC
NA	NA	TRBV20-1	TRBJ2-7	CSARVAGLPYEQYF	TGCAGTGCTAGAGTGGCGGGACTCCCCTACGAGCAGTACTTC
NA	few	TRBV6-5	TRBJ1-6	CASSYPGTSALHF	TGTGCCAGCAGTTACCCCGGGACTTCGGCCCTCCACTTT
TRBD2	NA	TRBV29-1	TRBJ2-1	CSVPRTSGVYNEQFF	TGCAGCGTCCCCCGGACTAGCGGAGTCTACAATGAGCAGTTCTTC
TRBD1	NA	TRBV20-1	TRBJ1-6	CSAPLGDRGVTSPLHF	TGCAGTGCTCCACTCGGGGACAGGGGGGTTACTTCACCCCTCCACTTT
NA	many	TRBV7-9	TRBJ1-5	CASSLVRGYNSNQPQHF	TGTGCCAGCAGCTTAGTCCGGGGATACAATAGCAATCAGCCCCAGCATTTT
NA	NA	TRBV11-2	TRBJ2-5	CASSLGGRGWQKETQYF	TGTGCCAGCAGCTTAGGGGGCAGGGGATGGCAAAAAGAGACCCAGTACTTC
NA	few	TRBV6-5	TRBJ1-3	CASSYNVRSSGNTIYF	TGTGCCAGCAGTTACAACGTGCGGTCTTCCGGAAACACCATATATTTT
TRBD1	many	TRBV20-1	TRBJ1-4	CSARAPGQGRGNEKLFF	TGCAGTGCTAGAGCCCCAGGACAGGGTAGAGGTAATGAAAAACTGTTTTTT